The next 26 T cell receptor beta chains were all read from a single sample in a study of blood T cell repertoires in COVID-19. Data came from immunoSEQ multiplex PCR; TCRdb stores just in-frame clones and leaves some out. The sample has just over 15,000 clones; approximately 90% are singletons. Sequencing was done on a sample of peripheral blood. These receptors were taken from a man aged 55-75 years with acute or convalescent COVID-19.

This sequence joins TRBV11-2 and TRBJ2-2; 10 bases agree with TRBD2. Germline V CDR1 and CDR2: SGHAT, FQNNGV. There are 15 residues in the CDR3. V gave up 11 bases and J gave up 5 bases; unmatched junction bases: 11. The CDR3 nucleotides read TGTGCCTCCCGACTAGCGGGCAGGCGGACCGGGGAGCTGTTTTTT. This translates into CASRLAGRRTGELFF.

V gene TRBV20-1 combines with J gene TRBJ1-5; D is possibly TRBD1 (6 bases). Per germline, CDR1 DFQATT and CDR2 SNEGSKA (reference sequence). This CDR3 region has 13 residues. Trimming removed 3 bases from V and 4 bases from J, with 10 bases in between. CDR3 region: CSASAQGNQPQHF. The CDR3 region has the DNA TGCAGTGCTAGTGCACAGGGTAATCAGCCCCAGCATTTT.

The chain uses TRBV7-2 and TRBJ2-2, with TRBD2 matching over 10 bases. In germline, CDR1 is SGHTA, CDR2 FQGNSA. This CDR3 contains 15 residues. The junction had 4 bases not matched to a gene; V was cut back by 6 bases and J by 3 bases. The CDR3 DNA follows: TGTGCCAGCAGTTCTAGCGGGGGTGACACCGGGGAGCTGTTTTTT. This codes for CASSSSGGDTGELFF.

This clone was seen a single time. J is TRBJ2-1 and V is TRBV12-5; D is perhaps TRBD2 (5 bases). This CDR3 is 14 amino acids long. Germline values: CDR1 LGHNT, CDR2 FRNRAP. Deletions cut 6 bases from V and 0 bases from J, with 9 bases between. Here the CDR3 DNA reads TGTGCTAGTGGGGACTCCAGCTCCTACAATGAGCAGTTCTTC. This translates into CASGDSSSYNEQFF.

This rearrangement joins TRBV6-5 to TRBJ2-7, with TRBD1 identical over 8 bases. There are 13 residues in the CDR3. Germline V gene lookup returns CDR1 MNHEY and CDR2 SVGAGI. J was trimmed by 9 bases and V by 2 bases; bases with no gene match: 6. CDR3 sequence: CASSYRQGAGQYF. In nucleotides, the CDR3 is TGTGCCAGCAGTTACAGGCAGGGGGCAGGGCAGTACTTC.

A few counts support this clone. The rearrangement joins TRBV19 to TRBJ1-1; the match to TRBD1 covers 9 bases. V was pared by 5 bases and J by 3 bases, with 7 bases of the junction left unmatched. This CDR3 comprises 15 residues. Germline V CDR1 and CDR2: LNHDA, SQIVND (reference sequence). The DNA for the CDR3 is TGTGCCAGTAGTCCTGGGACAGGGCGCGACACTGAAGCTTTCTTT. Encoded protein: CASSPGTGRDTEAFF.

The CDR3 is CASSYGLSSSNQPQHF. CDR3 bases: TGTGCCAGCAGCTATGGGCTATCGAGTAGCAATCAGCCCCAGCATTTT. The chain is built from TRBV3-1 (or the pseudogene TRBV3-2) and TRBJ1-5; D ambiguous. Between the trimmed V and J ends, which lost 5 bases and 0 bases, there was a span of 14 bases. Germline V gene lookup returns CDR1 LGHDT and CDR2 YNNKEL (reference sequence). The CDR3 has 16 residues.

The chain joins TRBV28 to TRBJ1-2; 9 bases fit TRBD1. Trimming removed 6 bases from V and 6 bases from J; junction bases left unmatched: 8. The CDR3 contains 14 residues. Germline V gene lookup returns CDR1 MDHEN and CDR2 SYDVKM. For the CDR3, the DNA is TGTGCCAGCAGACCGCCGGGACAGGGTCATGGCTACACCTTC. This sequence encodes CASRPPGQGHGYTF.

The rearrangement links TRBV3-1 (or the pseudogene TRBV3-2) to TRBJ2-2; no definite D call. CDR1 and CDR2 from the germline V gene are LGHDT and YNNKEL (reference sequence). This CDR3 has 14 amino acids. Trimming pared 1 base from V and 1 base from J, leaving 4 bases between. CDR3 protein: CASSQVRNTGELFF. The DNA of the CDR3 is TGTGCCAGCAGCCAAGTTAGGAACACCGGGGAGCTGTTTTTT.

This clone was counted once. The rearrangement uses TRBV7-6 and TRBJ2-3; perhaps TRBD2 as D (5 bases). Germline values: CDR1 SGHVS, CDR2 FNYEAQ. The CDR3 spans 15 residues. Trimming pared 5 bases from V and 2 bases from J, leaving 14 bases between. CDR3 coding DNA: TGTGCCAGCAGCCAAAGACGGACTTTCACAGATACGCAGTATTTT. Translation: CASSQRRTFTDTQYF.

This clone showed up just once. The chain is built from TRBV6-9 and TRBJ2-7; weak D call: TRBD1 (5 bases). Trimming pared 9 bases from V and 3 bases from J, leaving 18 bases between. Looked up from germline, CDR1 is MNHGY and CDR2 is SVAAGI. The length of the CDR3 is 14 residues. The CDR3 reads CASILDRANYEQYF. The CDR3 DNA reads as TGTGCCAGTATTCTTGACAGAGCAAACTACGAGCAGTACTTC.

V is TRBV13 and J is TRBJ2-3; 10 bases line up with TRBD2. Germline V gene sequence: CDR1 PRHDT, CDR2 FYEKMQ (reference sequence). There are 16 residues in the CDR3. With V trimmed by 3 bases and J by 4 bases, 7 bases remained unmatched. CDR3 nucleotides: TGTGCCAGCAGCTTCTCAGCGGGAGGGCTCGCAGATACGCAGTATTTT. This encodes CASSFSAGGLADTQYF.

This chain links TRBV4-3 with TRBJ2-1; D not certain. V lost 4 bases and J lost 1, with 11 bases in between. The CDR3 covers 15 residues. In germline, CDR1 is LGHNA, CDR2 YSLEER. The chain's CDR3 is CASSLRLESYNEQFF. The CDR3, as DNA: TGCGCCAGCAGCCTCCGACTGGAATCCTACAATGAGCAGTTCTTC.

The chain employs TRBV6-6 and TRBJ1-6; no firm D call. This CDR3 comprises 13 residues. Trimming removed 7 bases from V and 5 bases from J, with 9 bases in between. Germline CDR1 and CDR2: MNHNY and SVGAGI (reference sequence). CDR3 protein: CASTTVDNSPLHF. The CDR3 DNA is TGTGCCAGCACAACGGTGGATAATTCACCCCTCCACTTT.

The sample holds a few counts of this clone. This rearrangement joins TRBV7-6 to TRBJ2-1; TRBD2 aligns across 7 bases. The V gene's germline CDR1 is SGHVS and CDR2 FNYEAQ. The CDR3 has 16 amino acids. The trim removed 1 base at V and 9 bases at J, leaving 12 bases unmatched. CDR3 in amino acids: CASSLEIGALAPEQFF. The CDR3 coding sequence is TGTGCCAGCAGCTTAGAGATCGGCGCACTAGCGCCTGAGCAGTTCTTC. Supplemented by reference TRBV7-6 and TRBJ2-1, the full variable domain reads GAGVSQSPRYKVTKRGQDVALRCDPISGHVSLYWYRQALGQGPEFLTYFNYEAQQDKSGLPNDRFSAERPEGSISTLTIQRTEQRDSAMYRCASSLEIGALAPEQFFGPGTRLTVL.

The chain uses TRBV30 and TRBJ2-7, with 9 nucleotides matching TRBD1. The CDR3 consists of 15 residues. Per germline, CDR1 GTSNPN and CDR2 SVGIG (reference sequence). V was clipped by 3 bases and J by 1 base; unmatched bases: 7. The CDR3 loop reads CAWSGFGTGSYEQYF. In DNA, the CDR3 is TGTGCCTGGAGCGGGTTCGGGACAGGGTCCTACGAGCAGTACTTC.

V and J are TRBV4-1 and TRBJ2-3; D possibly corresponds to TRBD2 (6 bases). CDR3 length equals 15 residues. The V gene lost 1 base and the J gene lost 3 bases, with 11 bases spanning the gap. Germline CDR1 MGHRA, CDR2 YSYEKL. The CDR3 loop is CASSQVGGATDTQYF. The CDR3 bases are TGCGCCAGCAGCCAAGTTGGCGGGGCGACAGATACGCAGTATTTT.

The chain uses TRBV3-1 (or the pseudogene TRBV3-2) and TRBJ2-7, with 12 bases identical to TRBD1. Germline trimming cut 0 bases from V and 7 bases from J; bases unmatched to any gene: 7. This CDR3 has 16 amino acids. Germline CDR1 and CDR2: LGHDT and YNNKEL (reference sequence). CDR3 DNA sequence: TGTGCCAGCAGCCAAGATCCGGGACAGGGGGCGCGAGAGCAGTACTTC. This sequence encodes CASSQDPGQGAREQYF.

The V and J genes are TRBV5-1 and TRBJ2-5; the match to TRBD2 covers 8 bases. Trimming cost V 0 bases and J 5 bases; bases outside gene matches: 9. Germline loops: CDR1 SGHRS, CDR2 YFSETQ. CDR3 length: 16 residues. The CDR3 sequence is CASSLGAGGEWETQYF. The DNA of the CDR3 is TGCGCCAGCAGCTTGGGCGCGGGGGGTGAGTGGGAGACCCAGTACTTC.

The chain couples TRBV19 to TRBJ1-2; 7 nucleotides match TRBD1. Germline CDR1 is LNHDA and CDR2 is SQIVND (reference sequence). The junction had 6 bases not matched to a gene; V was cut back by 4 bases and J by 7 bases. The CDR3 sequence is 13 residues long. The CDR3 reads CASSTPEGAGYTF. The CDR3 nucleotides read TGTGCCAGTAGTACACCGGAGGGGGCTGGCTACACCTTC. Using reference TRBV19 and TRBJ1-2 for the parts outside the CDR3, the full variable domain is DGGITQSPKYLFRKEGQNVTLSCEQNLNHDAMYWYRQDPGQGLRLIYYSQIVNDFQKGDIAEGYSVSREKKESFPLTVTSAQKNPTAFYLCASSTPEGAGYTFGSGTRLTVV.

The chain employs TRBV6-5 and TRBJ2-3, with D perhaps matching TRBD2 (5 bases). CDR1 MNHEY and CDR2 SVGAGI come from the germline V gene. Trimming left V 0 bases short and J 2 bases short, with 12 bases between. The length of the CDR3 is 16 residues. In DNA, the CDR3 is TGTGCCAGCAGTTACTCTTTTCGGGGAGACACAGATACGCAGTATTTT. It translates to CASSYSFRGDTDTQYF.

The V and J genes are TRBV28 and TRBJ2-1; 9 positions agree with TRBD2. The CDR3 length is 15 residues. V lost 5 bases, J lost 6 bases, and 8 bases stayed unmatched. Germline V lookup: CDR1 MDHEN, CDR2 SYDVKM. CDR3 coding DNA: TGTGCCAGCAGTCCTATAGCGGGAGCCGGCAATGAGCAGTTCTTC. It codes for CASSPIAGAGNEQFF.

This chain's CDR3 is CASSPDISTNEKLFF. The CDR3 region has the DNA TGTGCCAGCAGCCCGGACATTTCAACTAATGAAAAACTGTTTTTT. The J gene is TRBJ1-4, the V gene TRBV5-4, with D possibly TRBD1 on 5 matching bases. Germline values: CDR1 SGHNT, CDR2 YYREEE (reference sequence). This CDR3 region has 15 residues. V lost 4 bases and J lost 0, with 10 bases in between.

This clone was counted a single time. The genes are TRBV6-6 and TRBJ1-1; TRBD1 might be the D (5 bases). This CDR3 is built from 11 residues. The germline gives CDR1 MNHNY, CDR2 SVGAGI (reference sequence). The V and J ends lost 10 bases and 8 bases respectively, with 14 bases between them. CDR3 protein: CATDAGKEAFF. CDR3 in DNA: TGTGCCACCGATGCAGGGAAAGAAGCTTTCTTT.

V is TRBV7-3 and J is TRBJ2-1; 13 positions agree with TRBD2. Germline V gene lookup returns CDR1 SGHTA and CDR2 FQGTGA. CDR3 length: 15 amino acids. With 4 bases clipped from V and 5 bases from J, the junction kept 2 bases outside the gene matches. CDR3 bases: TGTGCCAGCAGCTCCGGGACTAGCGGGAACAATGAGCAGTTCTTC. Its protein is CASSSGTSGNNEQFF.

The CDR3: CASSHRATGDYIQYF. The DNA of the CDR3 is TGTGCCAGCAGCCACCGGGCGACGGGAGATTACATTCAGTACTTC. This chain uses TRBV14 with TRBJ2-4; weak D call: TRBD2 (6 bases). The V gene's germline CDR1 is SGHDN and CDR2 FVKESK. The CDR3 extends over 15 amino acids. V lost 3 bases and J lost 8, with 17 bases in between.